This T cell receptor (beta chain) was captured by sequencing in a study of cytomegalovirus exposure and HLA in healthy donors (dated by TCRdb to about 2017). For the wider study: According to an earlier analysis of several hundred of the donors, some 180 million T cells yielded 117 million unique TCR beta sequences and 276 Gb of sequence data. In a later analysis, previously published TCR beta repertoires from 550 to 700 donors were re-analyzed and high-resolution HLA genotyping was added so that TCR occurrence patterns could be studied. Among around 400 genotyped donors of the cohort, an average of around 240,000 unique TCR beta nucleotide sequences was sequenced per donor, of which about 19% were non-productive. Because of strong linkage in the cohort, roughly five DR-DQ haplotypes were treated as single units for association and clustering. Every repertoire in the discovery cohort had been generated on one and the same sequencing platform. An earlier analysis of 587 of the donors used high-throughput TCR beta sequencing to judge whether each TCR beta V gene segment behaved as functional or pseudogenic. High-throughput TCR immunosequencing, statistical association of individual TCRs with disease status, and machine learning were combined to predict cytomegalovirus infection status. The later analysis used no new phenotypic data to find candidate immune exposures, relying instead on TCR beta sequences and their occurrence across donors. Of the 398 genotyped donors, over 70% fell in the genetic ancestry cluster associated with self-reported Caucasian donors. Donor age, sex, ethnicity and CMV serostatus were compiled alongside the repertoire data. Using immunosequencing, the study profiled T cell repertoires from fewer than 850 subjects and related those repertoires to cytomegalovirus serostatus. The number of typed donors differed by locus: about 620-640 for A, B, C, DRB1 and DQB1; some 540 for DQA1; 600 to 610 for DPA1; and 400 to 480 for DPB1. The aim of the study was to test whether cataloging public T cell receptors could identify signatures of past pathogen exposure. An early release covering some 640 HLA-typed donors comprised about 290 gigabases of sequencing data and some 79 million unique TCR sequences. Class I and class II HLA loci were covered by the typing at four-digit resolution. A later genetic analysis used genome-wide SNP genotypes for about 65% of the 666 donors, treating that subset as a discovery cohort. A separate validation cohort of over a hundred different subjects was used in addition to the approximately 610-subject first cohort. Beyond this particular receptor, the publication reports: Linkage disequilibrium might explain the correlated functional status among segregating V segments, but an unknown experimental factor could not be excluded. Compared with the 666-donor mean, donors in an Asian-associated ancestry cluster had fewer N-insertions in productive TCRs, according to a later genetic analysis. The only immune exposure information available for the cohort was CMV serostatus. The sequencing pipeline was judged likely to have produced a cluster of highly shared sequence variants as a technical artifact. An earlier analysis of approximately 570 of the donors showed that most TCR beta V segments appeared in productive rearrangements either about 90% or about 30% of the time, which broadly matched IMGT annotations. Some 15 rarely observed V segments, including chromosome 9 orphons, were excluded from the earlier analysis of approximately 500 of the donors because counts were too low. Only TCR beta chains were sequenced in this cohort, and the absence of alpha or paired-chain data limited detectable features. In vitro tests confirmed that three of the cytomegalovirus-associated TCR beta chains recognize cytomegalovirus antigens. Assigning TCR associations to individual alleles was difficult when HLA alleles, especially DR and DQ, strongly co-occurred. It was suggested by the authors that the approach could potentially be generalized to other disease states and immunological phenotypes. In both the original and validation cohorts, the classifier was reported to diagnose cytomegalovirus status with high specificity and sensitivity. Most TCR sequences were seen in very few donors, while some public TCRs were found in many individuals. A later analysis found that most CMV-associated TCR beta chains appeared HLA-restricted, with HLA associations seemingly driven largely by CMV exposure. In a later genetic analysis, a missense DCLRE1C variant was associated with V-gene and J-gene trimming of TCR beta chains, and the association was replicated in an independent cohort. At a false discovery rate of 0.05, a later analysis linked around 17,000 TCR beta sequences to specific HLA alleles. The study gave a list of about 160 TCR beta chains associated with cytomegalovirus. In a later analysis, HLA-associated TCR beta chains were found to be more clonally expanded and to have lower generation probabilities than equally common non-associated chains. A further reported finding was that TCR beta sequences accurately predicted the HLA-A and HLA-B alleles for most subjects in the first cohort. In a later analysis, the rate of TCR association differed among HLA loci, with DRB1 alleles having the most associated TCRs and HLA-C alleles having the fewest. Roughly uniform sequencing depth across donors was assumed in presence/absence analyses, although this assumption may not hold. Because some donors lacked HLA typing at each locus, the association tests relied only on the typed subset. In a later analysis, several top co-occurrence clusters were reported to appear linked to parvovirus B19, influenza, CMV and Epstein-Barr virus.

About this clone: No antigen is known for it. No qualities accompany the bases; no much larger clone lies one base away.

The cohort consisted of 670 or so healthy bone marrow donors. At the time of sampling, every cohort member was nominally healthy, though immune exposures that went unrecorded were likely present. The donor was CMV seropositive and was included in the group of 250 to 350 seropositive cohort members. Every donor gave a peripheral blood sample, and the peripheral blood mononuclear cells from that sample were used for TCR beta sequencing. Genomic DNA extraction from the blood cell samples was performed with the Qiagen DNeasy Blood Extraction Kit. Receptor libraries were prepared by the immunoSEQ multiplex PCR assay. The multiplex PCR relied on a mix of 60 forward primers for TCR Vbeta segments and 13 reverse primers for TCR Jbeta segments. Amplification of the CDR3 region of rearranged TCR beta genes was performed with a multiplex PCR assay on genomic DNA. Amplified TCR beta libraries were sequenced as 87-base-pair reads on the Illumina HiSeq System. Per the authors' processing: A later analysis counted tens of millions of unique TCR beta chains across the 690 or so repertoires, and 9.5 million to 11 million of these chains were shared by at least two donors. A nearest-neighbor algorithm error-corrected the raw reads and collapsed the reads into unique sequences, merging closely related sequences to remove PCR and sequencing errors. CDR3 sequences were aligned to IMGT reference sequences to assign V, D and J gene segments. For a sequence to be retained, a match of at least six nucleotides to both a V gene segment and a J gene segment was required. Rearrangements were called productive when the CDR3 lacked stop codons and stayed in frame with V and J; all others were non-productive. CDR3 was defined by IMGT convention, running from the second conserved V-encoded cysteine to the conserved J-encoded phenylalanine. The earlier analysis of about 590 of the donors excluded sequences that lacked an unambiguous match to a single V gene segment. An earlier analysis of 500 to 600 of the donors classified V segments as functional when productive rearrangements were above 56.7% and as segregating when the standard deviation between donors was above 5%. To diagnose cytomegalovirus status from the catalog of TCR beta chain sequences, a statistical classification framework was built. In a later analysis, TCR nucleotide sequences were compared against IMGT/GENE-DB human TR gene sequences so that V and J genes could be assigned. A later analysis assigned CDR3 sequences and most-parsimonious VDJ recombination scenarios with the TCRdist pipeline. In a later analysis, each TCR beta chain was defined by its CDR3 amino acid sequence together with its V-gene family, and reads lacking a unique V-gene family were excluded. As a way to deal with suspected cross-contamination and a sequencing artifact, a later analysis dropped 640 or so nucleotide sequences that were highly shared and had low generation probability. For each public chain, a later analysis derived a clonal expansion index from normalized ranks of inferred template counts within each repertoire. A later analysis computed generation probabilities with a VDJ recombination model fitted to out-of-frame rearrangements, and checked the results against IGoR. In a later analysis, hypergeometric tests were used to score TCR-TCR, TCR-HLA and TCR-CMV co-occurrence, with a repertoire-size bias correction applied to TCR pairs. In a later analysis, false discovery rates were estimated by permuting HLA or CMV assignments 20 times. A later analysis grouped co-occurring TCRs with DBSCAN, adding TCRdist sequence similarity when clustering within HLA-allele-positive subsets. Co-occurrence clustering excluded repertoires with fewer than 30,000 or more than 120,000 public chains, plus five with anomalous nucleotide sharing. Sourced from immuneACCESS, this table was stored by TCRdb with only in-frame sequences that have V and J called. A share of the clones is absent; for the studies checked, an unresolved V gene accounts for under half, and the remainder has no known explanation. V and J calls and clone size are as listed in that table; D and trimming were resolved from the DNA. The sample table lists around 120,000 clones, over 60% of them with a count of one. The ten largest clones capture less than 3% of the sample.

Sequencing was performed on PBMCs. This clonotype was sampled from a middle-aged woman in good health and CMV-seropositive.

The DNA sequence reads TGTGCCAGCAGCCAAGATCCGGGGACAGGGCAAGTCGGGGGCTACACCTTC. This codes for CASSQDPGTGQVGGYTF. The sequence joins TRBV4-2 to TRBJ1-2, with 9 bases in between that match TRBD1. The germline V end is reduced by 0 bases and the J end by 8 bases; junction bases left unmatched: 13. CDR1 and CDR2 were assigned from the germline V gene as LGHNA and YNFKEQ. From the cysteine through the phenylalanine, the CDR3 covers 17 amino acids. Only the CDR3 DNA stays, 51 bases, in frame from base 1.